The clone carrying this T cell receptor (beta chain) appeared once. Measured with immunoSEQ multiplex PCR; TCRdb has only the in-frame clones, and not every one. In the table there are roughly 2 million clones, approximately 96% of which are singletons. This sample was taken from a study of shared clonotypes between healthy human individuals. This sequence was found in a young man in good health. Sequencing was performed on naive CD4+ T cells sorted from blood. The subset denotes: CD45RA+ positively selected.

CDR3 region: CASSGISSTEAFF. The CDR3 nucleotides read TGTGCCAGCAGTGGAATTAGTTCAACTGAAGCTTTCTTT. The V call is TRBV25-1, the J call TRBJ1-1; D is undetermined. The CDR3 has 13 residues. Between the trimmed V and J ends, which lost 4 bases and 5 bases, there was a span of 11 bases. Germline V CDR1 and CDR2: MGHDK, SYGVNS.